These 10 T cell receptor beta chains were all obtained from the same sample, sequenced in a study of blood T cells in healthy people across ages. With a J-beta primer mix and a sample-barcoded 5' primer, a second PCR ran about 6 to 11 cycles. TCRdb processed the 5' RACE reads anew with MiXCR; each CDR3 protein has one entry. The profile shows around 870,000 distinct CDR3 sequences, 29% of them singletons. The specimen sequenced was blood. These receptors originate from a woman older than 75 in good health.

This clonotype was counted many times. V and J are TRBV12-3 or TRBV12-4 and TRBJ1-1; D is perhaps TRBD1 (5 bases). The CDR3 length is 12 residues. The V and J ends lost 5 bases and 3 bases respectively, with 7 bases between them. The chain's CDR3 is CASSRTYTEAFF. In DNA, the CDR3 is TGTGCCAGCAGTCGGACATACACTGAAGCTTTCTTT.

This chain's CDR3 is CASSQDEDRVGSGYTF. The CDR3, as DNA: TGTGCCAGCAGCCAAGATGAGGACAGGGTTGGTAGTGGCTACACCTTC. This rearrangement joins TRBV7-2 to TRBJ1-2; 8 nucleotides match TRBD1. V lost 5 bases to trimming and J lost 7 bases; unmatched junction nucleotides: 15. The CDR3 is made up of 16 amino acids. Germline V gives CDR1 SGHTA, CDR2 FQGNSA.

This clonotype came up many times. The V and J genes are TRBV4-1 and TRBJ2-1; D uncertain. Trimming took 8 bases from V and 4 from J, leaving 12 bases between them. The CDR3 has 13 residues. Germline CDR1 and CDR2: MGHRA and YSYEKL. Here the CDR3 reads CASLEWLYNEQFF. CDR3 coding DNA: TGCGCCAGCTTGGAGTGGCTGTACAATGAGCAGTTCTTC.

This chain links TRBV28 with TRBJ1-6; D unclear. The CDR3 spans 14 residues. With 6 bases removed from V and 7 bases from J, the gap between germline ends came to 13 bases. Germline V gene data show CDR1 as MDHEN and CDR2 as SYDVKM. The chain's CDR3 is CASSLNARNSPLHF. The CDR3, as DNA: TGTGCCAGCAGCCTTAACGCGAGGAATTCACCCCTCCACTTT.

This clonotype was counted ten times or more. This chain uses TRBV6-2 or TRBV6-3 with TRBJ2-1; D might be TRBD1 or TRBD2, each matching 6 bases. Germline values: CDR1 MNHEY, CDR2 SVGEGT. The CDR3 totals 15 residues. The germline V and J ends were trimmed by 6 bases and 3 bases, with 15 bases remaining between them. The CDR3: CASRDEGGLYNEQFF. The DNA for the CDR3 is TGTGCCAGCAGGGACGAGGGGGGCCTCTACAATGAGCAGTTCTTC.

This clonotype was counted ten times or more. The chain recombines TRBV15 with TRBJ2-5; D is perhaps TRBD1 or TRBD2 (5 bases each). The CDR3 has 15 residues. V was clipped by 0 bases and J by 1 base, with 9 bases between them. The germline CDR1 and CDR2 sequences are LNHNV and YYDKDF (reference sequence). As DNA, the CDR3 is TGTGCCACCAGCAGAGATCGGGGCGCCCAAGAGACCCAGTACTTC. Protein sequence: CATSRDRGAQETQYF.

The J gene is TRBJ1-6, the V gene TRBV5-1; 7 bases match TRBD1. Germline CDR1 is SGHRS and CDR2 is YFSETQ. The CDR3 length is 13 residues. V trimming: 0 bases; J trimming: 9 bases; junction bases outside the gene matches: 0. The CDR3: CASSLEGASPLHF. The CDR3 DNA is TGCGCCAGCAGCTTGGAGGGGGCTTCACCCCTCCACTTT.

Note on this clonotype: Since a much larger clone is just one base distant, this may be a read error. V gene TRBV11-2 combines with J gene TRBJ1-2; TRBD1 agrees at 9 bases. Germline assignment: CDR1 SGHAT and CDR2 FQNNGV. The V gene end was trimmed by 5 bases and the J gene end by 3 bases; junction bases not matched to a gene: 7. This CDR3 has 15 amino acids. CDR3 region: CASSQDRGVHYGYTF. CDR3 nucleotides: TGTGCCAGCAGCCAGGACAGGGGTGTGCACTATGGCTACACCTTC.

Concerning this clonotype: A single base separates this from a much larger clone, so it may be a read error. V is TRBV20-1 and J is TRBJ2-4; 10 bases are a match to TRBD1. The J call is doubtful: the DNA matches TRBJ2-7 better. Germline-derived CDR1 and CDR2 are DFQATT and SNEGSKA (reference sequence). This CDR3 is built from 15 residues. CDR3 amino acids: CSAGGDRGLSCEQYF. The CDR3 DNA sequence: TGCAGTGCCGGCGGTGACAGGGGGCTTTCCTGCGAGCAGTACTTC.

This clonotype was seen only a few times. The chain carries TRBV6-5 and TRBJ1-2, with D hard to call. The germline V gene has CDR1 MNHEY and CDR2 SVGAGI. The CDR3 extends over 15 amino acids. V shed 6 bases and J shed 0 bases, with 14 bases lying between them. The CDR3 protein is CASSWERSSNYGYTF. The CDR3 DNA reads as TGTGCCAGCAGCTGGGAGAGAAGTTCTAACTATGGCTACACCTTC.